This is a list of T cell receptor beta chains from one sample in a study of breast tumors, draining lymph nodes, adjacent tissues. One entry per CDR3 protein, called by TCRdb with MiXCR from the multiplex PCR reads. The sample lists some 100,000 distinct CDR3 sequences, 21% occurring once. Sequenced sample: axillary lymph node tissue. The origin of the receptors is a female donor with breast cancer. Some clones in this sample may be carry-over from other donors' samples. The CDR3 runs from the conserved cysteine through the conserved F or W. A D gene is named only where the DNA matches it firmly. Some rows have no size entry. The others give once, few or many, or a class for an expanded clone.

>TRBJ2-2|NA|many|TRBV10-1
TGCGCCAGCAGTGAGCGTCTAAACACCGGGGAGCTGTTTTTT
CASSERLNTGELFF
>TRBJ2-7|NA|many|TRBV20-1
TGCAGTGCTAGCCGTGGGGGGGCTACCTCCTACGAGCAGTACTTC
CSASRGGATSYEQYF
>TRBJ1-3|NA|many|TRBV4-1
TGCGCCAGCAGCCAACCACAGGTCTCTGGAAACACCATATATTTT
CASSQPQVSGNTIYF
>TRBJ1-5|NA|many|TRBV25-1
TGTGCCAGCAGTGCGTATCAGCCCCAGCATTTT
CASSAYQPQHF
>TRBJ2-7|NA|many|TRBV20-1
TGCAGTGCTAGTGAGGGACCTTACGAGCAGTACTTC
CSASEGPYEQYF
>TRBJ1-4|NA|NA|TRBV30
TGTGCCTGGAGTGTCCGTTTCAATGAAAAACTGTTTTTT
CAWSVRFNEKLFF
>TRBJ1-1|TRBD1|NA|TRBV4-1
TGCGCCAGCAGCCAAGGGGACAGTTGGGGGTCTGGGGACACTGAAGCTTTCTTT
CASSQGDSWGSGDTEAFF
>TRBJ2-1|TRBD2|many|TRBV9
TGTGCCAGCAGCAGACAAGAGCGGGGGGGCCGGAATGAGCAGTTCTTC
CASSRQERGGRNEQFF
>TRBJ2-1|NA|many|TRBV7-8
TGTGCCAGCAGCCAGGGACCCCGGACGAACTACAATGAGCAGTTCTTC
CASSQGPRTNYNEQFF
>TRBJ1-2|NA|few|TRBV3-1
TGTGCCAGCAGCCAAGATCGAGACAGAGATTTCTATGGCTACACCTTC
CASSQDRDRDFYGYTF
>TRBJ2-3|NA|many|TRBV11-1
TGTGCCAGCAACCCCGGGCCTTCCACAGATACGCAGTATTTT
CASNPGPSTDTQYF
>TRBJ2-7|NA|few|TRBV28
TGTGCCAGCAGAGGACAGAACGTCTACGAGCAGTACTTC
CASRGQNVYEQYF
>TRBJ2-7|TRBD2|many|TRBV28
TGTGCCAGCAGTTTATGGGGGGGAGGGCACCTCGAGCAGTACTTC
CASSLWGGGHLEQYF
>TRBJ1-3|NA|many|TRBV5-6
TGTGCCAGCAGCTTGGGGCAGGCGGTAAACACCATATATTTT
CASSLGQAVNTIYF
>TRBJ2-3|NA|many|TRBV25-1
TGTGCCAGCAGTAGTTCAGATACGCAGTATTTT
CASSSSDTQYF
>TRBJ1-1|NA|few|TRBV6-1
TGTGCCAGCAGTGAAATTGGGGTTACTGAAGCTTTCTTT
CASSEIGVTEAFF
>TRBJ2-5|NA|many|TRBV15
TGTGCCACCAGCAGGGGGGTTTACGTAGCGGACTGGGAGACCCAGTACTTC
CATSRGVYVADWETQYF
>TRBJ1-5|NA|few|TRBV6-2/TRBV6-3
TGTGCCAGCAGTTACTCTGGAGGGGATCAGCCCCAGCATTTT
CASSYSGGDQPQHF
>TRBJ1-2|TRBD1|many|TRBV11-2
TGTGCCAGCAGCTTACTTTGGGACAGTAAAAATGGCTACACCTTC
CASSLLWDSKNGYTF
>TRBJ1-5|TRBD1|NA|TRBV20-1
TGCAGTGCTAGTTCTCGGACAGGACATAGCAATCAGCCCCAGCATTTT
CSASSRTGHSNQPQHF
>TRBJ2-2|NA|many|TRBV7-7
TGTGCCAGCAGTCAGGACTTTACCGGGGAGCTGTTTTTT
CASSQDFTGELFF
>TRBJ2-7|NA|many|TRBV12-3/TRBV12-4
TGTGCCAGCAGTTCGCCGGGGACGAGGGAGCAGTACTTC
CASSSPGTREQYF
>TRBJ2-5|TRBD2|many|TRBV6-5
TGTGCCAGCTCGGTAGCGGGGGGGTACCAAGAGACCCAGTACTTC
CASSVAGGYQETQYF
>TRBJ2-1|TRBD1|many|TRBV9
TGTGCCAGCAGCGAGGGACAGGGGTACAATGAGCAGTTCTTC
CASSEGQGYNEQFF
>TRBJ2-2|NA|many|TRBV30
TGTGCCTGGACCCAAGTCGGCACCGGGGAGCTGTTTTTT
CAWTQVGTGELFF
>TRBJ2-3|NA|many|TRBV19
TGTGCCAGTAGTATAGGGACATCCCGCACAGATACGCAGTATTTT
CASSIGTSRTDTQYF
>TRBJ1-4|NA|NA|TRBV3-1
TGTGCCAGCAGCCAGAGTTCATGGGAAAAACTGTTTTTT
CASSQSSWEKLFF
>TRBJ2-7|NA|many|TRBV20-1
TGCAGTGCTAGAGATCCTGGCACAGACTACGAGCAGTACTTC
CSARDPGTDYEQYF
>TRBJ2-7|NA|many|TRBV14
TGTGCCAGCAGCGCCCCCGCGGCTTACTCCTCCTACGAGCAGTACTTC
CASSAPAAYSSYEQYF
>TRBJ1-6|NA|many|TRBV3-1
TGTGCCACCAAGACTGGGGGTAATTCACCCCTCCACTTT
CATKTGGNSPLHF
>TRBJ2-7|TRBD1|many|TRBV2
TGTGCCAGCAGTATAACAGGGGGGATATCCTACGAGCAGTACTTC
CASSITGGISYEQYF
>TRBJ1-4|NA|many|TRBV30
TGTGCCTGGAGTGCTCAGGGTAATGAAAAACTGTTTTTT
CAWSAQGNEKLFF
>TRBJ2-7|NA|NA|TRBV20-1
TGCAGTGCCACCCCGGGCAGCTCCTACGAGCAGTACTTC
CSATPGSSYEQYF
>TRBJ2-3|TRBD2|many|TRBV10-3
TGTGCCATCAGTGGGCGCGGACTAGCGGGGGGCCTCATCCGCCCAGATACGCAGTATTTT
CAISGRGLAGGLIRPDTQYF
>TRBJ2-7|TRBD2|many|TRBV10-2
TGCGCCAGCAGGCTAGCGGGGAAGGCCTACGAGCAGTACTTC
CASRLAGKAYEQYF
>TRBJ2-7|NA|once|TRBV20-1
TGCAGTGCTAGTGGCAGCACCTACGAGCAGTACTTC
CSASGSTYEQYF
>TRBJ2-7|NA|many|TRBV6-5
TGTGCCAGCAGTTACGGGGCGTCCTACGAGCAGTACTTC
CASSYGASYEQYF
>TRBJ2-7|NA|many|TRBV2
TGTGCCAGCAGTGAAGAGTTGACAGTGACCCTGGAGCAGTACTTC
CASSEELTVTLEQYF
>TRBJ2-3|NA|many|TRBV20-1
TGCAGTGCTAGAGCGGGACCACCCAATGTAGGAGATACGCAGTATTTT
CSARAGPPNVGDTQYF
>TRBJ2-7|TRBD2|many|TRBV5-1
TGCGCCAGCAGCTTGAACGGGGGGAATGACTACGAGCAGTACTTC
CASSLNGGNDYEQYF
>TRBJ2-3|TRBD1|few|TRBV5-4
TGTGCCAGCAGCTTGAGACAGGGGAGTAGGTTAAGGACAGATACGCAGTATTTT
CASSLRQGSRLRTDTQYF
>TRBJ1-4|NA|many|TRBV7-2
TGTGCCAGCAGCTTAATGAGCAGACTGGGTGAAAAACTGTTTTTT
CASSLMSRLGEKLFF
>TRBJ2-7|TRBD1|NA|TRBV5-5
TGTGCCAGCAGCTTGGCCGTCGGGACAGGGCTCCACTACGAGCAGTACTTC
CASSLAVGTGLHYEQYF
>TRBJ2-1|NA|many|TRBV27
TGTGCCAGCAGTCTGGACCAGTACAATGAGCAGTTCTTC
CASSLDQYNEQFF
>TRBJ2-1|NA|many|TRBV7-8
TGTGCCAGCAGCTTACGGACACTAAGGGGTGAGCAGTTCTTC
CASSLRTLRGEQFF
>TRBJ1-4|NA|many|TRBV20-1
TGCAGTGCTAGAGACTGGAGGGTTTTCACTAATGAAAAACTGTTTTTT
CSARDWRVFTNEKLFF
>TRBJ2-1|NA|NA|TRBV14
TGTGCCAGCAGCCAAGATCGGTACAATGAGCAGTTCTTC
CASSQDRYNEQFF
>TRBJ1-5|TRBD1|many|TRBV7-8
TGTGCCAGCAGCCAACCAGGACAGGGATCCCCTAGCAATCAGCCCCAGCATTTT
CASSQPGQGSPSNQPQHF
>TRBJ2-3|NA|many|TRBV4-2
TGTGCCAGCAGCCAAGATCCCATTCCCACAGATACGCAGTATTTT
CASSQDPIPTDTQYF
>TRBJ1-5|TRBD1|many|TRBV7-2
TGTGCCAGCAGCTTCTACAGGGGGACCGGTCAGCCCCAGCATTTT
CASSFYRGTGQPQHF
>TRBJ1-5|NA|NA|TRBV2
TGTGCCAGCAGTGAACCCCCCTCTCGTACTCGGCCCCAGCATTTT
CASSEPPSRTRPQHF
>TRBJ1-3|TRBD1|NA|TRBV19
TGTGCCAGTAGCCCCGGACAGGGACCCCTCGGAAACACCATATATTTT
CASSPGQGPLGNTIYF
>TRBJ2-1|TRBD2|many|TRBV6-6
TGTGCCAGCAGTCACCGCGGGGGTTTTCACTCCAATGAGCAGTTCTTC
CASSHRGGFHSNEQFF
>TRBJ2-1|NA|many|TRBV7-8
TGTGCCAGCAGCTTAAACCCCCAGGGACCCTACAATGAGCAGTTCTTC
CASSLNPQGPYNEQFF
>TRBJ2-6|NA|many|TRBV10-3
TGTGCCATCAGGTCAGGGGGAGGAGGGGCCAACGTCCTGACTTTC
CAIRSGGGGANVLTF